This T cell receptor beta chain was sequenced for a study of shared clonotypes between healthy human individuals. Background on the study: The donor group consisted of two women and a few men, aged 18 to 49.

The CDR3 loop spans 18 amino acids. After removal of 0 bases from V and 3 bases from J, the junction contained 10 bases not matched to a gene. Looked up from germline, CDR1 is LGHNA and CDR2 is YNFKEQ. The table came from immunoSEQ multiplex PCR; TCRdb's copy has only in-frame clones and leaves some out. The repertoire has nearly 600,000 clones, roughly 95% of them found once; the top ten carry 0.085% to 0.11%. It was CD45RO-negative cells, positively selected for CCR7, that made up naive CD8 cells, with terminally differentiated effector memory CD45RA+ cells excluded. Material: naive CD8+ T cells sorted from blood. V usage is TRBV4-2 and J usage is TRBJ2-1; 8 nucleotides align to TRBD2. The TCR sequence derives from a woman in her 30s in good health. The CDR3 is CASSQDPPGREYYNEQFF. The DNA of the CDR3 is TGTGCCAGCAGCCAAGATCCTCCCGGGAGGGAGTACTACAATGAGCAGTTCTTC.